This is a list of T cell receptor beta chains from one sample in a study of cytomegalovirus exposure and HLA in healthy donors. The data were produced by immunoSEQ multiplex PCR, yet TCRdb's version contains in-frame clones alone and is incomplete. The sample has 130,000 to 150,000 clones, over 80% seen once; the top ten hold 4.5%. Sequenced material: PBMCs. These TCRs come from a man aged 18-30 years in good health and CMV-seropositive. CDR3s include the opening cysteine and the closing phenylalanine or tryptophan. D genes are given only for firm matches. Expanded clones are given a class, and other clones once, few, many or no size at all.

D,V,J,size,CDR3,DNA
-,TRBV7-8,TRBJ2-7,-,CASRSIYEQYF,TGTGCCAGCAGGAGTATTTACGAGCAGTACTTC
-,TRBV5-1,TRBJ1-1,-,CASTSGINTEAFF,TGCGCCAGCACCTCAGGGATCAACACTGAAGCTTTCTTT
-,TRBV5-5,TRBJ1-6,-,CASSPLASPLHF,TGTGCCAGCAGCCCCTTAGCTTCACCCCTCCACTTT
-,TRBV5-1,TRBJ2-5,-,CASSLSSVQETQYF,TGCGCCAGCAGCTTGAGTTCAGTCCAAGAGACCCAGTACTTC
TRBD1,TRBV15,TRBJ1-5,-,CATSSPSRQGLHSNQPQHF,TGTGCCACCAGCAGTCCATCAAGACAGGGGCTTCATAGCAATCAGCCCCAGCATTTT
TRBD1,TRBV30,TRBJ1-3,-,CAWSGTGVGNTIYF,TGTGCCTGGAGTGGGACAGGGGTTGGAAACACCATATATTTT
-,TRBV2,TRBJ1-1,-,CASSRTVGNTEAFF,TGTGCCAGCAGTCGAACAGTCGGGAACACTGAAGCTTTCTTT
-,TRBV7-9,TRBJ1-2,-,CASSLARSVGYTF,TGTGCCAGCAGCTTAGCCCGGAGTGTTGGCTACACCTTC
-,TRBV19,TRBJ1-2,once,CASSIKTYQNYGYTF,TGTGCCAGTAGTATAAAGACATATCAAAACTATGGCTACACCTTC
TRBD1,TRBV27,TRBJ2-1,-,CASRPGQGAYNEQFF,TGTGCCAGCAGACCCGGACAGGGGGCCTACAATGAGCAGTTCTTC
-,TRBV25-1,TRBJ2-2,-,CASSGVASNTGELFF,TGTGCCAGCAGTGGCGTTGCGAGTAACACCGGGGAGCTGTTTTTT
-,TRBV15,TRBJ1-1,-,CATSSWNTEAFF,TGTGCCACCAGTTCTTGGAACACTGAAGCTTTCTTT
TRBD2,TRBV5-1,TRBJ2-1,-,CASSFGSGVDEQFF,TGCGCCAGCAGCTTTGGTAGCGGGGTTGATGAGCAGTTCTTC
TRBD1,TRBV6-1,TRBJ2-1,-,CASSEYRGVNEQFF,TGTGCCAGCAGTGAATACAGGGGGGTCAATGAGCAGTTCTTC
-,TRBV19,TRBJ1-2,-,CASSIGQYGYTF,TGTGCCAGTAGTATAGGACAGTATGGCTACACCTTC
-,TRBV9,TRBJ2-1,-,CASGQRPVGGEQFF,TGTGCCAGCGGGCAGCGGCCGGTGGGGGGTGAGCAGTTCTTC
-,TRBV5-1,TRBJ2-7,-,CASSLGLLTSLNPEQYF,TGCGCCAGCAGCTTGGGACTTCTTACATCGCTTAATCCCGAGCAGTACTTC
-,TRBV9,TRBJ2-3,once,CASSVGIMTGLTDTQYF,TGTGCCAGCAGCGTAGGGATTATGACAGGCCTCACAGATACGCAGTATTTT
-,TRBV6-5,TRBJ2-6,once,CASSYEGAGANVLTF,TGTGCCAGCAGTTACGAGGGAGCCGGGGCCAACGTCCTGACTTTC
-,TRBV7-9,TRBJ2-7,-,CASNRPEGDEQYF,TGTGCCAGCAACCGTCCGGAGGGCGACGAGCAGTACTTC
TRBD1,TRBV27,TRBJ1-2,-,CASSLGTGSASTF,TGTGCCAGCAGTTTAGGGACAGGGTCCGCCAGCACCTTC
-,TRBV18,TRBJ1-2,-,CASSLDWSYGYTF,TGTGCCAGCTCACTCGACTGGAGCTATGGCTACACCTTC
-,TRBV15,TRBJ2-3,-,CATSGGRTFTDTQYF,TGTGCCACCAGCGGTGGACGGACTTTCACAGATACGCAGTATTTT
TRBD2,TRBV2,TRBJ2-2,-,CASKRLAGDGELFF,TGTGCCAGCAAGAGACTAGCGGGGGACGGGGAGCTGTTTTTT
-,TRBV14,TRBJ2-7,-,CASSQDRRGPTYEQYF,TGTGCCAGCAGCCAAGATCGGCGGGGGCCAACCTACGAGCAGTACTTC
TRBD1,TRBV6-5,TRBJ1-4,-,CASSYAGTGGEEKLFF,TGTGCCAGCAGTTACGCCGGGACAGGGGGAGAGGAAAAACTGTTTTTT
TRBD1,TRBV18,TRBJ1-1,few,CASSLTGEGEAFF,TGTGCCAGCTCACTGACAGGGGAGGGTGAAGCTTTCTTT
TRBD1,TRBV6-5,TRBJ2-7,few,CATGQGTFEQYF,TGTGCCACCGGACAGGGCACGTTCGAGCAGTACTTC
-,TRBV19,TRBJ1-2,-,CASSIEHRNGYTF,TGTGCCAGTAGTATAGAACACAGGAATGGCTACACCTTC
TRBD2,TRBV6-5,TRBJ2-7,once,CASSPAGGPPEQYF,TGTGCCAGCAGTCCCGCGGGGGGGCCTCCCGAGCAGTACTTC
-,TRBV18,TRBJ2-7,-,CASSPSGSGAEQYF,TGTGCCAGCTCACCCAGCGGTTCAGGTGCCGAGCAGTACTTC
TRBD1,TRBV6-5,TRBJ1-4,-,CASSNTGENEKLFF,TGTGCCAGCAGCAATACAGGGGAGAATGAAAAACTGTTTTTT
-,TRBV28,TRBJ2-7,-,CASRKGDYEQYF,TGTGCCAGCAGAAAGGGGGACTACGAGCAGTACTTC
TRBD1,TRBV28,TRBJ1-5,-,CASRRGDRSNQPQHF,TGTGCCAGCAGACGGGGGGACAGGAGCAATCAGCCCCAGCATTTT
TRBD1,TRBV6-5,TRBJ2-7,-,CASSYWWDSSSYEQYF,TGTGCCAGCAGTTACTGGTGGGACAGCAGCTCCTACGAGCAGTACTTC
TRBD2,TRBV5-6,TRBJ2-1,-,CASSLDRLAGTYNEQFF,TGTGCCAGCAGCTTGGACCGACTAGCGGGGACCTACAATGAGCAGTTCTTC
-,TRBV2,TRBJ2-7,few,CASSEDWSYEQYF,TGTGCCAGCAGTGAAGACTGGTCCTACGAGCAGTACTTC
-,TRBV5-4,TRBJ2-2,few,CASRRDSLTGELFF,TGTGCCAGCAGACGAGACTCTCTCACCGGGGAGCTGTTTTTT
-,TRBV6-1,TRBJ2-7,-,CATHSPEPYEQYF,TGTGCCACGCATTCACCAGAACCCTACGAGCAGTACTTC
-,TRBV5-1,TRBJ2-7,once,CASSPGTTPYEQYF,TGCGCCAGCTCCCCGGGGACAACTCCCTACGAGCAGTACTTC
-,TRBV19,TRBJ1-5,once,CASRLGMGLNQPQHF,TGTGCCAGTCGGCTGGGTATGGGGCTTAATCAGCCCCAGCATTTT
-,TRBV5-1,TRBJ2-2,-,CASSLARQGYTGELFF,TGCGCCAGCAGCTTGGCCCGGCAGGGCTACACCGGGGAGCTGTTTTTT
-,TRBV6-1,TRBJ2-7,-,CASIPQASYEQYF,TGTGCCAGCATCCCACAGGCCTCCTACGAGCAGTACTTC
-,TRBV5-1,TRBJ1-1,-,CASSLGGLGTEAFF,TGCGCCAGCAGCTTGGGGGGACTAGGGACTGAAGCTTTCTTT
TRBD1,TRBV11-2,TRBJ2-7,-,CASSRWDRGGYEQYF,TGTGCCAGCAGCCGATGGGACAGGGGCGGCTACGAGCAGTACTTC
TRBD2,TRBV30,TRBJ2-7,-,CAWRTSGSSYEQYF,TGTGCCTGGAGGACTAGCGGGAGTTCCTACGAGCAGTACTTC
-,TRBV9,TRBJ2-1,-,CASSSRVNPIYNEQFF,TGTGCCAGCAGCTCCCGGGTCAATCCAATCTACAATGAGCAGTTCTTC
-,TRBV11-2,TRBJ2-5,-,CASSLERGRGTQYF,TGTGCCAGCAGCTTAGAGCGGGGGCGGGGTACCCAGTACTTC
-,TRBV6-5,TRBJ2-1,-,CASSTPGRTKNEQFF,TGTGCCAGCAGCACGCCCGGACGGACAAAGAATGAGCAGTTCTTC
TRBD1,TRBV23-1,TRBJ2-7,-,CASSLPGTGACEQYF,TGCGCCAGCAGTCTCCCCGGGACAGGGGCCTGCGAGCAGTACTTC
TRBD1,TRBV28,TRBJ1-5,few,CASTLGGQGRKPQHF,TGTGCCAGCACCCTAGGGGGACAGGGGAGGAAGCCCCAGCATTTT
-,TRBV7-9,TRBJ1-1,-,CASSFAGGTEAFF,TGTGCCAGCAGCTTCGCGGGCGGCACTGAAGCTTTCTTT
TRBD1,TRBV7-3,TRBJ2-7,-,CASSPQPPGQGYYEQYF,TGTGCCAGCAGCCCTCAACCTCCGGGACAGGGATACTACGAGCAGTACTTC
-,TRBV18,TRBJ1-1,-,CASSPTSRGTNTEAFF,TGTGCCAGCTCACCAACCAGCAGGGGTACGAACACTGAAGCTTTCTTT
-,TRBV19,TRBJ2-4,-,CASSTGTTSIQYF,TGTGCCAGTAGTACCGGGACAACCTCCATTCAGTACTTC